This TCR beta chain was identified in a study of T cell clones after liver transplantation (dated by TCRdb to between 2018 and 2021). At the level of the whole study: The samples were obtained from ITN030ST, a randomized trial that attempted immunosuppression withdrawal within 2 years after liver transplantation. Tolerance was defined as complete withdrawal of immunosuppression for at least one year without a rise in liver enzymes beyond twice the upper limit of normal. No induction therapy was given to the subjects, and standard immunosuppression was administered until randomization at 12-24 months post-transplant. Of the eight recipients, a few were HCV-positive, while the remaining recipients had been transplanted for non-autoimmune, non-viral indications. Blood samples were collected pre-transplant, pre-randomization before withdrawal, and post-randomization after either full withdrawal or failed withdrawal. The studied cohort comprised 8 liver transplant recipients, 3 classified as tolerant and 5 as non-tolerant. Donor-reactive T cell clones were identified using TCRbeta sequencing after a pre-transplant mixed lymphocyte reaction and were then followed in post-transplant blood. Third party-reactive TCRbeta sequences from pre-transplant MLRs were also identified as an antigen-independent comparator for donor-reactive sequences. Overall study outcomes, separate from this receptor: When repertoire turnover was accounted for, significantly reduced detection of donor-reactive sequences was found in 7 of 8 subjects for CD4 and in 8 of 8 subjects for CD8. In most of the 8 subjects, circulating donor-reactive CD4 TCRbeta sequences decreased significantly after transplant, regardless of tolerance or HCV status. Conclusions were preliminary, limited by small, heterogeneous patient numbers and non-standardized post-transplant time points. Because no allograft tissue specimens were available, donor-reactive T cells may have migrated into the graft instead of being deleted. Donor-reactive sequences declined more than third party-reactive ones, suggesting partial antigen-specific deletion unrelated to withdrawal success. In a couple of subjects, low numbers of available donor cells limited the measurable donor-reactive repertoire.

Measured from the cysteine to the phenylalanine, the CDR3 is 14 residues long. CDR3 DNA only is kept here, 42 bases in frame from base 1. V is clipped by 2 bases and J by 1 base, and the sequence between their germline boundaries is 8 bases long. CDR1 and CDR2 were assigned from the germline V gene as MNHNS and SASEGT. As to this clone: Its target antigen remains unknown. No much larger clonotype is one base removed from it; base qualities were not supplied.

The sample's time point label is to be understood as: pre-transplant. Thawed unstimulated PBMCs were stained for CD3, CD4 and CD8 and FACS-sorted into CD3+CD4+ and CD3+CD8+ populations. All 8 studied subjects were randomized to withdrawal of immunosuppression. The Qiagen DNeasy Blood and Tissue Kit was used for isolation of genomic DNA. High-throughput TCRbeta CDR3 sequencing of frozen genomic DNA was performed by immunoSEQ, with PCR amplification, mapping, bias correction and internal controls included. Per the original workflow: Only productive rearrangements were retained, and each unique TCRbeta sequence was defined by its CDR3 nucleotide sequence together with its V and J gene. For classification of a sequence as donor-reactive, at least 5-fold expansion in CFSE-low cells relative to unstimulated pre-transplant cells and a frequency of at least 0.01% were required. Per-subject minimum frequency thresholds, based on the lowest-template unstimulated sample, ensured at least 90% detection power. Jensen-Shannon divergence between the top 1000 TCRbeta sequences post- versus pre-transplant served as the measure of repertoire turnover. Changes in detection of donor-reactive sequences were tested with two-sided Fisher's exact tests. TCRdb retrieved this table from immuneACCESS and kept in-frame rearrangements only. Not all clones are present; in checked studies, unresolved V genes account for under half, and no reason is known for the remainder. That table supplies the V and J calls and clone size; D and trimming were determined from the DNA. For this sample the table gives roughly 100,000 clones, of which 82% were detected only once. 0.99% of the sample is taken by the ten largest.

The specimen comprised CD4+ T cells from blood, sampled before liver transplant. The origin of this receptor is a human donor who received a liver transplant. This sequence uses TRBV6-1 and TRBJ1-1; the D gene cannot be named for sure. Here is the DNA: TGTGCCAGCAGTGAACCCCCCGGGAACACTGAAGCTTTCTTT. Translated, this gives CASSEPPGNTEAFF.